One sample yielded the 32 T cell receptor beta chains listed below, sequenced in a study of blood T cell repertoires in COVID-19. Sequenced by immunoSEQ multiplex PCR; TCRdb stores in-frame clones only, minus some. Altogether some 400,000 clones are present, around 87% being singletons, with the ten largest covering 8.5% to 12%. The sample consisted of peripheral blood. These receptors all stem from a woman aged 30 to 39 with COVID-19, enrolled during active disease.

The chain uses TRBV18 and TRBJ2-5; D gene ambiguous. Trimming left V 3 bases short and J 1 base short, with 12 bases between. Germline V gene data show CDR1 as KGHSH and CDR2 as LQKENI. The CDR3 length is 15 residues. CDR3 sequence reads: CASSPEPGSQETQYF. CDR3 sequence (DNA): TGTGCCAGCTCACCGGAACCGGGTTCCCAAGAGACCCAGTACTTC. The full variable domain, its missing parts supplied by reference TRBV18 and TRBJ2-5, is NAGVMQNPRHLVRRRGQEARLRCSPMKGHSHVYWYRQLPEEGLKFMVYLQKENIIDESGMPKERFSAEFPKEGPSILRIQQVVRGDSAAYFCASSPEPGSQETQYFGPGTRLLVL.

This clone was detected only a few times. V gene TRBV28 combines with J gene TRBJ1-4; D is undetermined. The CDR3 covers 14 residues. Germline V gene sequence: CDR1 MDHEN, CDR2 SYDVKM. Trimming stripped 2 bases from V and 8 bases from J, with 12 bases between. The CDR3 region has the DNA TGTGCCAGCAGTTTAAAGAGGCGAGTGGAAAAACTGTTTTTT. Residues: CASSLKRRVEKLFF.

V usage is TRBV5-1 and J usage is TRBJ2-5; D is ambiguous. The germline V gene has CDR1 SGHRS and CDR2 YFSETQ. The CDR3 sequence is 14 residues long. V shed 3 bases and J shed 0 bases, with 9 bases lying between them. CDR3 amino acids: CASSSGLYQETQYF. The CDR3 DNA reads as TGCGCCAGCAGCTCCGGTCTGTACCAAGAGACCCAGTACTTC.

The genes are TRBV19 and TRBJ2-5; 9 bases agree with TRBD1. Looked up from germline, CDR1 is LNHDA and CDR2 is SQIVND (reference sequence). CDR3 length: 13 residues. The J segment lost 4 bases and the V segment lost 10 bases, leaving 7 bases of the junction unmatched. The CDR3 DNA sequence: TGTGCCACCGCTAAGGACAGGGGAGAGACCCAGTACTTC. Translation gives CATAKDRGETQYF. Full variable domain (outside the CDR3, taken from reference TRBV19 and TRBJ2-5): DGGITQSPKYLFRKEGQNVTLSCEQNLNHDAMYWYRQDPGQGLRLIYYSQIVNDFQKGDIAEGYSVSREKKESFPLTVTSAQKNPTAFYLCATAKDRGETQYFGPGTRLLVL.

The CDR3 protein is CASSLGVPAGEATDTQYF. The CDR3 region has the DNA TGTGCCAGCAGCTTGGGGGTCCCCGCGGGAGAGGCCACAGATACGCAGTATTTT. V and J are TRBV7-8 and TRBJ2-3; 7 nucleotides agree with TRBD2. Germline values: CDR1 SGHVS, CDR2 FQNEAQ. The length of the CDR3 is 18 residues. J gave up 2 bases and V 3 bases, and 14 bases lay outside the gene matches.

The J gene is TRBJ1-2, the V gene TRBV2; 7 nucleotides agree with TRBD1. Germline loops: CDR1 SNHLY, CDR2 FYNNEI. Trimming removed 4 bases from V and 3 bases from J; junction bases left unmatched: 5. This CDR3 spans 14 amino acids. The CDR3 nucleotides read TGTGCCAGCAGTGGGTTCAGGGGGGACTATGGCTACACCTTC. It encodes CASSGFRGDYGYTF.

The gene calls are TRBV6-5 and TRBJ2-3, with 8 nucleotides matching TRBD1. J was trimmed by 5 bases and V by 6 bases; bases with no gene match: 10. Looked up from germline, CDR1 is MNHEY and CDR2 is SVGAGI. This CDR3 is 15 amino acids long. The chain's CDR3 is CASRNPSRGRDTQYF. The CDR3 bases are TGTGCCAGCAGAAACCCTTCCAGGGGGCGAGATACGCAGTATTTT.

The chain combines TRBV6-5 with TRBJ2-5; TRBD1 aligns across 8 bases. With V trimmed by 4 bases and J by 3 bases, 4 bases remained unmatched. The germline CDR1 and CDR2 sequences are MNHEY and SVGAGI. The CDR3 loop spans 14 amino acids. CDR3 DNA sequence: TGTGCCAGCAGTTTCATGACAGGGGAAGAGACCCAGTACTTC. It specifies CASSFMTGEETQYF.

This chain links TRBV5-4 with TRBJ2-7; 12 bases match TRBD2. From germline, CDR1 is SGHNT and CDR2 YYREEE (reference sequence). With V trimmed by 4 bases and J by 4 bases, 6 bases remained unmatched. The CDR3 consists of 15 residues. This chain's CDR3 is CASSPATSGRYEQYF. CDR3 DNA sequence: TGTGCCAGCAGCCCAGCAACTAGCGGGAGGTACGAGCAGTACTTC.

The CDR3 sequence is CASSSDTTSYEQYF. The CDR3 DNA reads TGCGCCAGCAGCTCGGACACCACCTCCTACGAGCAGTACTTC. The V gene is TRBV5-1, the J gene TRBJ2-7, with D possibly TRBD1 on 5 matching bases. CDR3 length equals 14 residues. Germline values: CDR1 SGHRS, CDR2 YFSETQ. The V end was cut by 3 bases, the J end by 0 bases, with 10 bases between. Full variable domain (outside the CDR3, taken from reference TRBV5-1 and TRBJ2-7): KAGVTQTPRYLIKTRGQQVTLSCSPISGHRSVSWYQQTPGQGLQFLFEYFSETQRNKGNFPGRFSGRQFSNSRSEMNVSTLELGDSALYLCASSSDTTSYEQYFGPGTRLTVT.

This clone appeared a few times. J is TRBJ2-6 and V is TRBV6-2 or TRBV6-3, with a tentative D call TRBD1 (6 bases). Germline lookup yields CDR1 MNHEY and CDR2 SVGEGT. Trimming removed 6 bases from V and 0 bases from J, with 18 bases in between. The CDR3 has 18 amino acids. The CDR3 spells CASSLGQRRASGANVLTF. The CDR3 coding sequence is TGTGCCAGCAGCCTAGGACAGAGAAGGGCCTCTGGGGCCAACGTCCTGACTTTC.

CDR3 nucleotides: TGTGCCAGCAGTTTATCTAGCGGGGGCGGGACCCAGTACTTC. Translation: CASSLSSGGGTQYF. This chain uses TRBV28 with TRBJ2-5, with 10 bases identical to TRBD2. CDR1 is MDHEN, CDR2 SYDVKM, per germline. J gave up 7 bases and V 1 base, and 3 bases lay outside the gene matches. This CDR3 is built from 14 residues.

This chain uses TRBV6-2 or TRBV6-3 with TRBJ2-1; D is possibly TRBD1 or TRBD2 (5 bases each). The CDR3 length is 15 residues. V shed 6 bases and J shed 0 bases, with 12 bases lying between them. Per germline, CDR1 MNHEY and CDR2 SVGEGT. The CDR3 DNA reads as TGTGCCAGCAGCCGGGGCTCCTTCTCCTACAATGAGCAGTTCTTC. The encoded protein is CASSRGSFSYNEQFF.

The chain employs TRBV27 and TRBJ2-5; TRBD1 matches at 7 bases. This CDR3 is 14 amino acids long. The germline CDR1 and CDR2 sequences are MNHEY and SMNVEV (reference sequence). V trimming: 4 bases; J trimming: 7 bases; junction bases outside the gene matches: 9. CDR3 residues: CASSSPTGSGTQYF. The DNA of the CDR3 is TGTGCCAGCAGTTCACCGACAGGGTCGGGGACCCAGTACTTC.

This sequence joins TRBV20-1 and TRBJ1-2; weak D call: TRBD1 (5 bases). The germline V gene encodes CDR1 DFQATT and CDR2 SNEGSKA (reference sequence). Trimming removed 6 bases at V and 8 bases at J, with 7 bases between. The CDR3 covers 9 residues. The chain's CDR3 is CSAQAGYTF. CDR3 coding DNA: TGCAGTGCACAGGCGGGCTACACCTTC.

CDR3 DNA sequence: TGTGCCAGCAGTTCTACGGGGGTAGGTCAGCCCCAGCATTTT. Residues: CASSSTGVGQPQHF. The V gene is TRBV6-5, the J gene TRBJ1-5; perhaps TRBD1 as D (5 bases). CDR1 and CDR2 (germline): MNHEY, SVGAGI. This CDR3 comprises 14 residues. Deletions cut 4 bases from V and 6 bases from J, with 13 bases between.

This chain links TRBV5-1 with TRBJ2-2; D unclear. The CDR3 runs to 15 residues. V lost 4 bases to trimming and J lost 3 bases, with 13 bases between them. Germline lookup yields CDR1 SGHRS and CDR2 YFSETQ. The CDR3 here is CASSGHVGDTGELFF. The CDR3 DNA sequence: TGCGCCAGCAGCGGCCACGTTGGAGACACCGGGGAGCTGTTTTTT. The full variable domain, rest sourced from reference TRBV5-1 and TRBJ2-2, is KAGVTQTPRYLIKTRGQQVTLSCSPISGHRSVSWYQQTPGQGLQFLFEYFSETQRNKGNFPGRFSGRQFSNSRSEMNVSTLELGDSALYLCASSGHVGDTGELFFGEGSRLTVL.

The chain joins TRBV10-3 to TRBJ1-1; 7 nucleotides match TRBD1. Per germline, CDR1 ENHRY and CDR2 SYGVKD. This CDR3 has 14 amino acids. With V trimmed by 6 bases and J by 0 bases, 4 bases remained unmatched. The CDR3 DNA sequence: TGTGCCATCAGCCGGGGGACAGTGAACACTGAAGCTTTCTTT. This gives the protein CAISRGTVNTEAFF.

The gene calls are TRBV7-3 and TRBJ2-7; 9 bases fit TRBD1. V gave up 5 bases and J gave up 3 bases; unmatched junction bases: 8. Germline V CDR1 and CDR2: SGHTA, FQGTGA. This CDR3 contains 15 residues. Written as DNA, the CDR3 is TGTGCCAGCAGCACCCCGGGACAGGGATTCTACGAGCAGTACTTC. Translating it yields CASSTPGQGFYEQYF. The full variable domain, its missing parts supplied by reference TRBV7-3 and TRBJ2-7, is GAGVSQTPSNKVTEKGKYVELRCDPISGHTALYWYRQSLGQGPEFLIYFQGTGAADDSGLPNDRFFAVRPEGSVSTLKIQRTERGDSAVYLCASSTPGQGFYEQYFGPGTRLTVT.

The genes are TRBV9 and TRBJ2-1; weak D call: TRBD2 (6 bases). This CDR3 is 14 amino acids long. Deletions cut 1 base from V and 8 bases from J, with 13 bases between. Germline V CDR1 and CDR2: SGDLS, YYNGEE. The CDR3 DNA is TGTGCCAGCAGCGTACGGGGACTTAGGGATGAGCAGTTCTTC. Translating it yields CASSVRGLRDEQFF.

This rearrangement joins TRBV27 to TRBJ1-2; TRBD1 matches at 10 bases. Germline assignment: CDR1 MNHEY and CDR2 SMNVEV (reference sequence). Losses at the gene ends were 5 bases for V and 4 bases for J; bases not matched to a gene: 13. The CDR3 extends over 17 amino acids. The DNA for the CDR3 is TGTGCCAGCAGTCCCTTCCAGTACCGACAGGGGGCCTATGGCTACACCTTC. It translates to CASSPFQYRQGAYGYTF.

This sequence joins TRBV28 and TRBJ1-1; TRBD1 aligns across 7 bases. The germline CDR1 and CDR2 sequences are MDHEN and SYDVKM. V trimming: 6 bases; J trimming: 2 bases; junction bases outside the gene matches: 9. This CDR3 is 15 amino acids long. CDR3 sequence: CASRLMDRINTEAFF. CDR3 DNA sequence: TGTGCCAGCAGATTGATGGACAGGATCAACACTGAAGCTTTCTTT.

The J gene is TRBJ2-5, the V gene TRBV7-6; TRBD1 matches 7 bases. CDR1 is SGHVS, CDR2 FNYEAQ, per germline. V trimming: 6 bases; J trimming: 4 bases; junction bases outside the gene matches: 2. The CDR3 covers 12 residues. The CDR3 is CASSNRGETQYF. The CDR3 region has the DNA TGTGCCAGCAGTAACAGGGGAGAGACCCAGTACTTC.

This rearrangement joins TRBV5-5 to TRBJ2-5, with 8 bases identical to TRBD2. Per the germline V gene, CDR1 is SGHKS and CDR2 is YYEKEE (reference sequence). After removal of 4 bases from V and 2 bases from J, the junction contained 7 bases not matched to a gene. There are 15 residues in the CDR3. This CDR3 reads CASSRPPGGQETQYF. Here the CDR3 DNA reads TGTGCCAGCAGCCGCCCCCCGGGGGGGCAAGAGACCCAGTACTTC.

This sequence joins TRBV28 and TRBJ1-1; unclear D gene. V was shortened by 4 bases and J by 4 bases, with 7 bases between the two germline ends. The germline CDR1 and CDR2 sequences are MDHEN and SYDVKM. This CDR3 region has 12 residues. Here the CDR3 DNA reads TGTGCCAGCAGTTCGGGGTTCACTGAAGCTTTCTTT. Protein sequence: CASSSGFTEAFF.

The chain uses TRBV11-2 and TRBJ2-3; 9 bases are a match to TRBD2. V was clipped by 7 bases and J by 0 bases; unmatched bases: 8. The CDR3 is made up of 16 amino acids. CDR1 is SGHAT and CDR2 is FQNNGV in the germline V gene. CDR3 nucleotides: TGTGCCAGCACCCAGCGGGGGGATTCTAGCACAGATACGCAGTATTTT. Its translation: CASTQRGDSSTDTQYF.

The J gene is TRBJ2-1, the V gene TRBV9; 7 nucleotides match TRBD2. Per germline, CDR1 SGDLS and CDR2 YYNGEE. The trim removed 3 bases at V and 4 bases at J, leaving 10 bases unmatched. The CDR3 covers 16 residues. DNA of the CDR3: TGTGCCAGCAGCGCCACTGGAGCGGGGTTATACAATGAGCAGTTCTTC. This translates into CASSATGAGLYNEQFF.

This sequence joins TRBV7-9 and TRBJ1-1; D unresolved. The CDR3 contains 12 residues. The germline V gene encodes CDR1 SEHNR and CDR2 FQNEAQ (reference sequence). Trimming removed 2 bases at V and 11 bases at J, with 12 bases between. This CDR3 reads CASSLSRGGAFF. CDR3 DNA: TGTGCCAGCAGCTTATCGCGGGGTGGTGCTTTCTTT. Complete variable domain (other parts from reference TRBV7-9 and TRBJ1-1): DTGVSQNPRHKITKRGQNVTFRCDPISEHNRLYWYRQTLGQGPEFLTYFQNEAQLEKSRLLSDRFSAERPKGSFSTLEIQRTEQGDSAMYLCASSLSRGGAFFGQGTRLTVV.

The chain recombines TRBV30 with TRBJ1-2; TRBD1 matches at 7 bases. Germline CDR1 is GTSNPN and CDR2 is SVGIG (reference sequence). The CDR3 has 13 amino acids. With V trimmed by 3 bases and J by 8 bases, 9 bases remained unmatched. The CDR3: CAWSPRGASGYTF. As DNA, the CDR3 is TGTGCCTGGAGCCCCAGGGGGGCCAGCGGCTACACCTTC.

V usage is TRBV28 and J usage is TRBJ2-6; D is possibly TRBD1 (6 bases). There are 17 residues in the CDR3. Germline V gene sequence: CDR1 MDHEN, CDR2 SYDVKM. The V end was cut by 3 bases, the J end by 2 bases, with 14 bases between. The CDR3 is CASSLIDRTPGANVLTF. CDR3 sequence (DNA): TGTGCCAGCAGTTTGATAGACAGGACCCCTGGGGCCAACGTCCTGACTTTC.

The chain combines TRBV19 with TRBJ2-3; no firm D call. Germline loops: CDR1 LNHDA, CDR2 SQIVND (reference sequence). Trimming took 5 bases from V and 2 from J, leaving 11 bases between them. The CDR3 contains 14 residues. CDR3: CASSLNSVTDTQYF. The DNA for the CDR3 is TGTGCCAGTAGTTTGAACTCGGTCACAGATACGCAGTATTTT.

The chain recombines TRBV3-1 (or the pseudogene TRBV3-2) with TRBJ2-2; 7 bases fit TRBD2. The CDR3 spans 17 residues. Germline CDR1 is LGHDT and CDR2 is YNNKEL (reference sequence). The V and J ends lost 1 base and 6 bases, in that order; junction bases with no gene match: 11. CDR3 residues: CASSQAVVAGGAGELFF. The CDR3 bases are TGTGCCAGCAGCCAAGCTGTGGTAGCGGGCGGCGCCGGGGAGCTGTTTTTT.